Below are 27 T cell receptor beta chains sequenced from a single sample in a study of shared clonotypes between healthy human individuals. Sequenced by immunoSEQ multiplex PCR; TCRdb stores in-frame clones only, minus some. The sample has 750,000 to 1,000,000 clones; approximately 92% are singletons. CD45RO negativity and positive selection for CCR7 defined naive CD8 cells, a population that excluded terminally differentiated effector memory CD45RA+ cells. Source material: naive CD8+ T cells sorted from blood. All receptors come from a man aged 30 to 39 in good health.

The chain uses TRBV7-2 and TRBJ2-1; no definite D call. Deletions cut 4 bases from V and 2 bases from J, with 6 bases between. The germline CDR1 and CDR2 sequences are SGHTA and FQGNSA. The CDR3 is 13 residues long. CDR3: CASSSRAYNEQFF. The CDR3 nucleotides are TGTGCCAGCAGCTCTAGGGCCTACAATGAGCAGTTCTTC.

This chain uses TRBV25-1 with TRBJ1-2, with 8 bases fitting TRBD1. Germline V gene lookup returns CDR1 MGHDK and CDR2 SYGVNS. The CDR3 loop spans 14 amino acids. J gave up 6 bases and V 5 bases, and 8 bases lay outside the gene matches. The chain's CDR3 is CASSSTGGYHGYTF. In nucleotides, the CDR3 is TGTGCCAGCAGTAGTACAGGGGGATATCATGGCTACACCTTC.

J is TRBJ2-1 and V is TRBV6-6, with TRBD2 matching 8 bases. The trim removed 6 bases at V and 0 bases at J, leaving 4 bases unmatched. Looked up from germline, CDR1 is MNHNY and CDR2 is SVGAGI (reference sequence). This CDR3 spans 15 amino acids. The CDR3 bases are TGTGCCAGCAGCCCCAGCGGGAGCTCCTACAATGAGCAGTTCTTC. Translating it yields CASSPSGSSYNEQFF.

Concerning this clone itself: The same CDR3 arises from other DNA sequences in this sample as well. The rearrangement uses TRBV9 and TRBJ2-1; 7 nucleotides align to TRBD1. Trimming took 2 bases from V and 0 from J; bases not matched to a gene: 2. Per germline, CDR1 SGDLS and CDR2 YYNGEE. This CDR3 contains 15 residues. The CDR3 region is CASSVTGDSYNEQFF. CDR3 nucleotides: TGTGCCAGCAGCGTCACAGGGGACTCCTACAATGAGCAGTTCTTC.

This chain joins TRBV28 and TRBJ2-2; D might be TRBD1 (7 bases). Germline V gene data show CDR1 as MDHEN and CDR2 as SYDVKM. The length of the CDR3 is 16 residues. Trimming cost V 6 bases and J 7 bases, with 21 bases left between them. CDR3 DNA: TGTGCCAGCAGCCCGGGAGTACAGGGGCTGATCGGGGAGCTGTTTTTT. Translation gives CASSPGVQGLIGELFF.

The chain has TRBV27 and TRBJ2-7; D remains unclear. Germline CDR1 reads MNHEY; CDR2 reads SMNVEV (reference sequence). This CDR3 is 15 amino acids long. V lost 1 base and J 2 bases, leaving 12 bases between the germline ends. CDR3 bases: TGTGCCAGCAGTTTATTGCCCCCTGAGGCCTACGAGCAGTACTTC. As protein: CASSLLPPEAYEQYF.

The chain carries TRBV28 and TRBJ2-7; 8 bases fit TRBD1. The CDR3 runs 14 residues. Looked up from germline, CDR1 is MDHEN and CDR2 is SYDVKM. V lost 3 bases to trimming and J lost 3 bases; unmatched junction nucleotides: 4. CDR3 nucleotides: TGTGCCAGCAGTTTTCCGGGACAGGTCTACGAGCAGTACTTC. Translated, it gives CASSFPGQVYEQYF.

The gene calls are TRBV2 and TRBJ2-7, with D uncertain. Germline V gene data show CDR1 as SNHLY and CDR2 as FYNNEI. The CDR3 is 12 residues long. V lost 4 bases, J lost 5 bases, and 9 bases lay in between. The CDR3 here is CASSVKEDEQYF. DNA of the CDR3: TGTGCCAGCAGTGTAAAAGAGGACGAGCAGTACTTC.

This chain connects TRBV6-5 to TRBJ2-5; D is unresolved. The CDR3 spans 14 residues. Trimming pared 0 bases from V and 5 bases from J, leaving 10 bases between. The germline gives CDR1 MNHEY, CDR2 SVGAGI. This CDR3 reads CASSYSPATETQYF. CDR3 sequence (DNA): TGTGCCAGCAGTTACTCGCCCGCAACGGAGACCCAGTACTTC.

The chain links TRBV9 to TRBJ2-7; 11 nucleotides agree with TRBD2. This CDR3 region has 14 residues. Germline V gene sequence: CDR1 SGDLS, CDR2 YYNGEE. J was trimmed by 6 bases and V by 3 bases; bases with no gene match: 5. This CDR3 is CASSETSGASEQYF. In nucleotides, the CDR3 is TGTGCCAGCAGCGAGACTAGCGGGGCAAGCGAGCAGTACTTC.

This chain joins TRBV28 and TRBJ2-3; TRBD1 agrees at 7 bases. Per the germline V gene, CDR1 is MDHEN and CDR2 is SYDVKM. V trimming: 2 bases; J trimming: 9 bases; junction bases outside the gene matches: 2. CDR3 length equals 12 residues. The CDR3 is CASSLDRVTQYF. CDR3 in DNA: TGTGCCAGCAGTTTAGACAGGGTAACGCAGTATTTT.

This chain joins TRBV10-1 and TRBJ2-3; D call uncertain. V was shortened by 0 bases and J by 2 bases, with 6 bases between the two germline ends. Germline loops: CDR1 WNHNN, CDR2 SYGVQD (reference sequence). The CDR3 spans 14 residues. The CDR3 nucleotides read TGCGCCAGCAGTGAGTCGAGGTTCACAGATACGCAGTATTTT. Encoded protein: CASSESRFTDTQYF.

The chain links TRBV15 to TRBJ2-3; weak D call: TRBD2 (6 bases). Trimming removed 3 bases from V and 5 bases from J, with 15 bases in between. Germline-derived CDR1 and CDR2 are LNHNV and YYDKDF (reference sequence). This CDR3 contains 15 residues. DNA of the CDR3: TGTGCCACCAGCAGTCGGTCGGGGGAGGTAGATACGCAGTATTTT. The encoded protein is CATSSRSGEVDTQYF.

This clone was detected only once. V usage is TRBV4-1 and J usage is TRBJ2-3; possibly TRBD2 for D (5 bases). V was shortened by 7 bases and J by 0 bases, with 11 bases between the two germline ends. The germline gives CDR1 MGHRA, CDR2 YSYEKL. CDR3 size: 14 residues. The CDR3 nucleotides read TGCGCCAGCAATCCCCGGGGTAGCACAGATACGCAGTATTTT. As protein: CASNPRGSTDTQYF.

J is TRBJ2-1 and V is TRBV7-9; no reliable D call. CDR1 and CDR2 (germline): SEHNR, FQNEAQ (reference sequence). Deletions cut 5 bases from V and 1 base from J, with 15 bases between. The CDR3 totals 16 residues. CDR3 DNA: TGTGCCAGCAGCGCGGCAAGATTAGGTTCCTACAATGAGCAGTTCTTC. It yields the protein CASSAARLGSYNEQFF. Based on the CDR3 plus reference TRBV7-9 and TRBJ2-1, the full variable domain is DTGVSQNPRHKITKRGQNVTFRCDPISEHNRLYWYRQTLGQGPEFLTYFQNEAQLEKSRLLSDRFSAERPKGSFSTLEIQRTEQGDSAMYLCASSAARLGSYNEQFFGPGTRLTVL.

This chain joins TRBV28 and TRBJ2-1; TRBD2 aligns across 7 bases. Trimming cost V 7 bases and J 4 bases; bases outside gene matches: 4. CDR3 size: 13 residues. Germline-derived CDR1 and CDR2 are MDHEN and SYDVKM. CDR3 coding DNA: TGTGCCAGCACGGGACTACCTTACAATGAGCAGTTCTTC. This encodes CASTGLPYNEQFF.

V and J are TRBV27 and TRBJ2-7; D may be TRBD1 (7 bases). CDR3 length: 14 amino acids. Germline assignment: CDR1 MNHEY and CDR2 SMNVEV (reference sequence). Between the trimmed V and J ends, which lost 2 bases and 5 bases, there was a span of 13 bases. In nucleotides, the CDR3 is TGTGCCAGCAGTTTAGGAGGGGGCTATCACGAGCAGTACTTC. Translating it yields CASSLGGGYHEQYF.

The V call is TRBV7-8, the J call TRBJ2-1; perhaps TRBD2 as D (6 bases). Germline V CDR1 and CDR2: SGHVS, FQNEAQ. The CDR3 has 13 amino acids. V gave up 2 bases and J gave up 8 bases, with 10 bases separating them. The CDR3 DNA reads as TGTGCCAGCAGCTTACTAGCGTTCGATGAGCAGTTCTTC. Encoded protein: CASSLLAFDEQFF.

This clone was observed once. The chain couples TRBV11-2 to TRBJ2-6; D ambiguous. Germline lookup yields CDR1 SGHAT and CDR2 FQNNGV. The CDR3 consists of 14 residues. V lost 3 bases and J 1 base, leaving 4 bases between the germline ends. CDR3 sequence: CASSFLSGANVLTF. The CDR3 DNA is TGTGCCAGCAGCTTTTTGTCTGGGGCCAACGTCCTGACTTTC.

The rearrangement uses TRBV19 and TRBJ2-5; D is possibly TRBD2 (6 bases). The germline V gene has CDR1 LNHDA and CDR2 SQIVND (reference sequence). There are 15 residues in the CDR3. V lost 6 bases, J lost 4 bases, and 18 bases lay in between. The CDR3 sequence: CASSSWVGGGETQYF. DNA for the CDR3: TGTGCCAGTAGCTCCTGGGTGGGGGGAGGAGAGACCCAGTACTTC.

This clone was detected only once. The genes are TRBV25-1 and TRBJ1-5, with D tentatively TRBD1 (6 bases). Germline-derived CDR1 and CDR2 are MGHDK and SYGVNS. The V end was cut by 5 bases, the J end by 6 bases, with 11 bases between. CDR3 length: 13 residues. CDR3 sequence: CASSQGFGQPQHF. As DNA, the CDR3 is TGTGCCAGCAGTCAGGGGTTCGGTCAGCCCCAGCATTTT. Full variable domain (remainder filled in from reference TRBV25-1 and TRBJ1-5): EADIYQTPRYLVIGTGKKITLECSQTMGHDKMYWYQQDPGMELHLIHYSYGVNSTEKGDLSSESTVSRIRTEHFPLTLESARPSHTSQYLCASSQGFGQPQHFGDGTRLSIL.

The CDR3 is CASSVIRDSSNYGYTF. The CDR3 DNA reads TGTGCCAGCAGTGTGATCCGGGACAGTTCTAACTATGGCTACACCTTC. This chain joins TRBV2 and TRBJ1-2; 7 bases align to TRBD1. The germline CDR1 and CDR2 sequences are SNHLY and FYNNEI. The CDR3 extends over 16 amino acids. After removal of 4 bases from V and 0 bases from J, the junction contained 8 bases not matched to a gene.

The CDR3 coding sequence is TGTGCCAGCAGCTTGGTGCCCCCCGGGGATGGTGAAAAACTGTTTTTT. Protein sequence: CASSLVPPGDGEKLFF. The chain joins TRBV5-8 to TRBJ1-4; D gene uncertain. This CDR3 contains 16 residues. The ends were cut back, 0 bases at V and 7 bases at J, with 16 bases in the middle. Germline CDR1 reads SGHTS; CDR2 reads YDEGEE.

This chain links TRBV9 with TRBJ2-7; tentative D call: TRBD1 (6 bases). V shed 1 base and J shed 3 bases, with 20 bases lying between them. The CDR3 length is 17 residues. Per germline, CDR1 SGDLS and CDR2 YYNGEE. CDR3 protein: CASSVSPEGEEGYEQYF. The CDR3 region has the DNA TGTGCCAGCAGCGTAAGTCCCGAGGGGGAAGAGGGCTACGAGCAGTACTTC.

The rearrangement uses TRBV27 and TRBJ2-7, with D perhaps matching TRBD1 (6 bases). Germline-derived CDR1 and CDR2 are MNHEY and SMNVEV (reference sequence). The CDR3 spans 20 residues. V gave up 5 bases and J gave up 5 bases, with 34 bases separating them. The CDR3 DNA follows: TGTGCCAGCAGTCCCGCCCGCACAGGGAAACCTCCAAAACTCCTTCACGAGCAGTACTTC. It is translated as CASSPARTGKPPKLLHEQYF.

This clone has only a few counts. For the CDR3, the DNA is TGTGCCAGCAGCCAGTCCTACGAGCAGTACTTC. Translating it yields CASSQSYEQYF. This rearrangement joins TRBV13 to TRBJ2-7, with D unclear. The CDR3 is 11 residues long. V was pared by 5 bases and J by 1 base, with 3 bases between. CDR1 is PRHDT, CDR2 FYEKMQ, per germline (reference sequence).

V usage is TRBV29-1 and J usage is TRBJ2-1; TRBD2 matches 7 bases. V was pared by 3 bases and J by 9 bases, with 5 bases of the junction left unmatched. The CDR3 has 12 amino acids. CDR1 and CDR2 from the germline V gene are SQVTM and ANQGSEA. The CDR3 spells CSVDVGGLEQFF. The DNA of the CDR3 is TGCAGCGTTGACGTGGGAGGGCTTGAGCAGTTCTTC.